This entry describes one TCR beta chain. This sample stems from a study of T cell responses to AZD1222 COVID-19 vaccine. Generated by immunoSEQ multiplex PCR, the TCRdb table keeps only in-frame clones and is missing some. The sample shows some 140,000 clones, 80% to 90% of them seen only once. The germline gives CDR1 LGHNA, CDR2 YSLEER. Between the trimmed V and J ends, which lost 2 bases and 4 bases, there was a span of 25 bases. CDR3 length equals 19 residues. The chain is built from TRBV4-3 and TRBJ2-3; tentative D call: TRBD1 (6 bases). The clonotype was recovered from an adult who received the AZD1222 COVID-19 vaccine. The input for sequencing was peripheral blood, taken 28 days after the second AZD1222 dose. The CDR3 loop reads CASSQRVKLSDSLPDTQYF. The CDR3 nucleotides read TGCGCCAGCAGCCAAAGGGTTAAACTCTCGGACAGTTTACCAGATACGCAGTATTTT.